These T cell receptor beta chains were read from a single sample in a study of human T cells and chemical hapten exposure. TCRdb re-derived calls from the RACE reads in MiXCR, one entry per CDR3 protein. The sample lists approximately 80,000 distinct CDR3 sequences, 7.5% to 9.5% occurring once. This sample comprised whole blood, obtained in connection with sensitization to the hapten diphenylcyclopropenone (DPC). Every receptor here comes from a woman aged 25 to 39 with alopecia areata. Some clones in this sample may be carry-over from other donors' samples. The CDR3 runs from the conserved cysteine through the conserved F or W.

J gene,V gene,CDR3 protein
TRBJ2-7,TRBV9,CASSVGDRGYEQYF
TRBJ1-5,TRBV27,CASGKTGSNQPQHF
TRBJ1-1,TRBV2,CASSYRGRGTEAFF
TRBJ2-5,TRBV20-1,CSAGRGRGETQYF
TRBJ1-1,TRBV24-1,CATGAAGVAFF
TRBJ2-3,TRBV20-1,CSARDRHTDTQYF
TRBJ2-5,TRBV29-1,CSHGQPQETQYF
TRBJ1-3,TRBV2,CAGSPNSGNTIYF
TRBJ1-1,TRBV7-9,CASSLFPQPNTEAFF
TRBJ2-3,TRBV12-3/TRBV12-4,CASSYPPLAGGPDTQYF
TRBJ1-4,TRBV20-1,CSARGHEKLFF
TRBJ2-5,TRBV2,CATKTSGGTETQYF
TRBJ2-7,TRBV20-1,CSARGGWAWGAGEQYF
TRBJ1-1,TRBV5-1,CASSWAGQGSLYTEAFF
TRBJ1-1,TRBV20-1,CSARDWGGTEAFF
TRBJ2-3,TRBV24-1,CATSDPGGESTDTQYF
TRBJ1-1,TRBV5-1,CASSPAGTDLNTEAFF
TRBJ1-4,TRBV18,CASSPPGTNEKLFF
TRBJ1-2,TRBV5-1,CASSLQRGADGYTF
TRBJ1-2,TRBV27,CASSLGQGLGGYTF
TRBJ2-5,TRBV14,CASSTRLAGGQETQYF
TRBJ1-1,TRBV7-3,CASSLMRNTEAFF